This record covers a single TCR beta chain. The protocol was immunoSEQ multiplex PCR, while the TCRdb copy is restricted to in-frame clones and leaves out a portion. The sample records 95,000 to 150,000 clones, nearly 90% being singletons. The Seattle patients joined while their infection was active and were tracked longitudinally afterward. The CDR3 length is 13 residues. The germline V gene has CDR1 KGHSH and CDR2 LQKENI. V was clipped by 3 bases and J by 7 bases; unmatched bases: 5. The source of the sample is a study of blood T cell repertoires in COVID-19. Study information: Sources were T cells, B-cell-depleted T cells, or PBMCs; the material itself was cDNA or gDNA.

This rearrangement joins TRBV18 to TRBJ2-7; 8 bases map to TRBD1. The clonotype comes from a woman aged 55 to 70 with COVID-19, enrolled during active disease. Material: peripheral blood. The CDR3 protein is CASSPRGQGEQYF. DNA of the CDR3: TGTGCCAGCTCACCCAGGGGGCAGGGGGAGCAGTACTTC.